This T cell receptor (beta chain) was observed in a study of naive and memory T cell subsets. After CD4 positive bead selection, the CD4-negative fraction gave CD8 T cells. Points on this clonotype: The antigen is unknown.

The beta constant-region primer was an equimolar mix of two oligonucleotides covering TRBC1 and TRBC2. Four rounds of PCR amplified the ligated cDNA using nested alpha and beta constant-region primers plus SP2. An oligonucleotide with the SP2 primer and a 12-nucleotide UMI was ligated to the cDNA 3' end. TCRdb called the UMI-ligation and nested PCR reads again in MiXCR, with one record for every CDR3 protein. The sample has more than 120,000 distinct CDR3 sequences; 15% to 25% are singletons. Findings and caveats of the study: A few larger clonotypes appeared in naive repertoires, especially CD8, possibly memory cells re-expressing CD45RA.

The CDR3 runs 15 residues. Trimming took off 4 bases at V and 6 bases at J, with 15 bases between the two ends. CDR1 is LGHDT, CDR2 YNNKEL, per germline (reference sequence). This chain links TRBV3-1 with TRBJ2-2; D gene uncertain. Sequenced material: naive CD8+ T cells from blood. The clonotype originates from a human donor in good health. The CDR3 DNA follows: TGTGCCAGCAGCCCCCCCGCCGGATTTTCCGGGGAGCTGTTTTTT. Protein sequence: CASSPPAGFSGELFF.